This T cell receptor beta chain was recorded in a study of OX40 agonist ivuxolimab in advanced cancers. Germline loops: CDR1 SEHNR, CDR2 FQNEAQ (reference sequence). Trimming left V 3 bases short and J 2 bases short, with 1 base between. The CDR3 is 11 residues long. Clones were read by immunoSEQ multiplex PCR, and TCRdb kept only the in-frame ones, dropping some. This table holds some 37,000 clones, over 65% found once. This receptor was taken from an adult with an advanced solid tumor such as melanoma, head and neck, liver or kidney cancer. The sample was CD4+ or CD8+ T cells sorted from blood, taken in a trial of the OX40 agonist ivuxolimab. The V call is TRBV7-9, the J call TRBJ2-5; no clear D gene. The CDR3 here is CASSLQETQYF. The DNA of the CDR3 is TGTGCCAGCAGCTTGCAAGAGACCCAGTACTTC.